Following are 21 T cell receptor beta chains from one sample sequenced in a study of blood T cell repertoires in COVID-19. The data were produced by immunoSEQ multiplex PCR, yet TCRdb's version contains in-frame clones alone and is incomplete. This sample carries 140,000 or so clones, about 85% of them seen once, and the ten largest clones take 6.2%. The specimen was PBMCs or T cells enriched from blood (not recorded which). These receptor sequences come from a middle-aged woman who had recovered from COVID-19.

The CDR3 loop is CASSLMTGYTF. In DNA, the CDR3 is TGTGCCAGCAGCTTAATGACAGGCTACACCTTC. V and J are TRBV7-2 and TRBJ1-2; D is ambiguous. V dropped 2 bases and J dropped 8 bases, with 6 bases sitting between them. The CDR3 extends over 11 amino acids. The V gene's germline CDR1 is SGHTA and CDR2 FQGNSA.

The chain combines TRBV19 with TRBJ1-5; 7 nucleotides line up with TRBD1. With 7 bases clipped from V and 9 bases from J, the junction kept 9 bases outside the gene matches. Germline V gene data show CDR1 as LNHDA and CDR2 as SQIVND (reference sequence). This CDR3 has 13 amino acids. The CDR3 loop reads CASKEKGAWPQHF. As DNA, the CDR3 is TGTGCCAGTAAGGAGAAGGGGGCATGGCCCCAGCATTTT.

CDR3 amino acids: CASTSDRPSNYGYTF. The CDR3 DNA is TGTGCCAGCACCTCTGACAGGCCTTCTAACTATGGCTACACCTTC. The rearrangement links TRBV6-4 to TRBJ1-2; D is possibly TRBD1 (6 bases). CDR3 length: 15 residues. From germline, CDR1 is MRHNA and CDR2 SNTAGT. V was cut by 7 bases and J by 0 bases, with 15 bases left in between.

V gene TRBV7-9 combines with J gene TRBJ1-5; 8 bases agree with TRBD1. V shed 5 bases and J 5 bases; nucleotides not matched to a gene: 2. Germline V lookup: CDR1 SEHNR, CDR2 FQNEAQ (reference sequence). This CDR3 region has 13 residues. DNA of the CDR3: TGTGCCAGCAGCGTGACAGGGGATCAGCCCCAGCATTTT. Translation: CASSVTGDQPQHF. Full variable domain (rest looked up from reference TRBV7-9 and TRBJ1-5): DTGVSQNPRHKITKRGQNVTFRCDPISEHNRLYWYRQTLGQGPEFLTYFQNEAQLEKSRLLSDRFSAERPKGSFSTLEIQRTEQGDSAMYLCASSVTGDQPQHFGDGTRLSIL.

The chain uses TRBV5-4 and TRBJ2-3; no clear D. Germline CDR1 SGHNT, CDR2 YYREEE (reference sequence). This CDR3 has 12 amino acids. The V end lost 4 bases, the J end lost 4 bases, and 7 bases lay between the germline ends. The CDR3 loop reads CASSGRPDTQYF. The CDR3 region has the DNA TGTGCCAGCAGCGGCCGCCCAGATACGCAGTATTTT.

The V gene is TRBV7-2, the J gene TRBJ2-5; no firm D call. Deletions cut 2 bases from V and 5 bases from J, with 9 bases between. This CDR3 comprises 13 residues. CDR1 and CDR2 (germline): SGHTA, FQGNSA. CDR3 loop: CASSLSVRETQYF. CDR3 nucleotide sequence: TGTGCCAGCAGCTTAAGCGTTAGGGAGACCCAGTACTTC.

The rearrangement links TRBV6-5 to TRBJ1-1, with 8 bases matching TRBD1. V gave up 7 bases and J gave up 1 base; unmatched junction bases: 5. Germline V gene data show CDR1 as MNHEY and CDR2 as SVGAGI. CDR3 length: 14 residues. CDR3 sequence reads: CASTPGTGNTEAFF. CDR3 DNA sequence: TGTGCCAGCACCCCCGGGACAGGGAACACTGAAGCTTTCTTT.

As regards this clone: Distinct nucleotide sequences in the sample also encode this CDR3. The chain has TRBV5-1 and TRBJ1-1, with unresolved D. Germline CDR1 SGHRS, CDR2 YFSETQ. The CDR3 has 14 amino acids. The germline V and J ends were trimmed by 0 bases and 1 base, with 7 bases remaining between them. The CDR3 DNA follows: TGCGCCAGCAGCTTGGCCCGAGGGAACACTGAAGCTTTCTTT. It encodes CASSLARGNTEAFF.

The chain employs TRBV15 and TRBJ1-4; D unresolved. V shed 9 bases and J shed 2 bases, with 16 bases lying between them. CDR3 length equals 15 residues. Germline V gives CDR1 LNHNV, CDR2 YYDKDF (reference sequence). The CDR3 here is CATSLERATNEKLFF. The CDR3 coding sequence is TGTGCCACTAGTTTGGAGAGGGCGACTAATGAAAAACTGTTTTTT.

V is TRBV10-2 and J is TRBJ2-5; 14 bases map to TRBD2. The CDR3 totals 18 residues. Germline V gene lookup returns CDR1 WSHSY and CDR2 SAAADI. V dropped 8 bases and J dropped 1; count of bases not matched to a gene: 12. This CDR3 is CASYRPGLAGEIQETQYF. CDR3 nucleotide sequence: TGCGCCAGCTATCGGCCGGGACTAGCGGGGGAGATCCAAGAGACCCAGTACTTC.

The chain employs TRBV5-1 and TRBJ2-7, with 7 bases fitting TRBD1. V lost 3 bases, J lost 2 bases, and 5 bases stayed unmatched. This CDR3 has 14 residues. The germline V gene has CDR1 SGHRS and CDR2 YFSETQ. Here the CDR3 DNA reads TGCGCCAGCAGCTCTACAGGGGACCCCTACGAGCAGTACTTC. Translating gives CASSSTGDPYEQYF.

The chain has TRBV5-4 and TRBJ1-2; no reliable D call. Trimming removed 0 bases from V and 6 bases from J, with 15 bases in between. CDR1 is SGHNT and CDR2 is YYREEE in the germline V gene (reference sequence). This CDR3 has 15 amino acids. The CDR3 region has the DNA TGTGCCAGCAGCTTGGGGGCAGCCCCTGGCGATGGCTACACCTTC. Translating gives CASSLGAAPGDGYTF. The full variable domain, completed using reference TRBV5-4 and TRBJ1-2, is ETGVTQSPTHLIKTRGQQVTLRCSSQSGHNTVSWYQQALGQGPQFIFQYYREEENGRGNFPPRFSGLQFPNYSSELNVNALELDDSALYLCASSLGAAPGDGYTFGSGTRLTVV.

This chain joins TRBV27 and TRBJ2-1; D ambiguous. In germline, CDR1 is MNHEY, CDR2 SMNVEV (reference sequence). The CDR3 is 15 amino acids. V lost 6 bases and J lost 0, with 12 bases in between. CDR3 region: CASSQNRDSYNEQFF. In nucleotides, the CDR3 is TGTGCCAGCAGCCAAAACAGAGACTCCTACAATGAGCAGTTCTTC.

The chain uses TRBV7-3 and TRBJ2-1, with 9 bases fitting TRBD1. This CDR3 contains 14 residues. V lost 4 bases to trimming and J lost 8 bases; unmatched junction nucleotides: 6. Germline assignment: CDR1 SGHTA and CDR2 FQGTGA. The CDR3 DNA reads TGTGCCAGCAGCTGGGGGACAGGGTCTCATGAGCAGTTCTTC. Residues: CASSWGTGSHEQFF.

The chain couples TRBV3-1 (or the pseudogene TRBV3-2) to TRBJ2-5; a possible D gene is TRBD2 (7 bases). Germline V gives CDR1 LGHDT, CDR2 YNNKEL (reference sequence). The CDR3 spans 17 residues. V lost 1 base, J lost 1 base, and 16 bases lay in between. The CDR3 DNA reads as TGTGCCAGCAGCCAAGGAGTTGGGAGGGGGGTCCAAGAGACCCAGTACTTC. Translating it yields CASSQGVGRGVQETQYF.

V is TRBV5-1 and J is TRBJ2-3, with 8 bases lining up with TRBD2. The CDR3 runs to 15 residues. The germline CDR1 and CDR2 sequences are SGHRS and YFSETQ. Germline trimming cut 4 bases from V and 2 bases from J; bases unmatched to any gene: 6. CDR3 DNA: TGCGCCAGCAGCCCTGTAGCGGGGATCACAGATACGCAGTATTTT. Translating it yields CASSPVAGITDTQYF.

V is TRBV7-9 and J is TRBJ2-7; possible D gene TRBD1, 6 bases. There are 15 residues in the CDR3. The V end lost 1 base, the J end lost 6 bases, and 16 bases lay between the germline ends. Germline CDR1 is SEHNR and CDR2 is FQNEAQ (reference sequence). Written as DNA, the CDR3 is TGTGCCAGCAGCTTAGATCCACAGGGTAACTTCGAGCAGTACTTC. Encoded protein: CASSLDPQGNFEQYF.

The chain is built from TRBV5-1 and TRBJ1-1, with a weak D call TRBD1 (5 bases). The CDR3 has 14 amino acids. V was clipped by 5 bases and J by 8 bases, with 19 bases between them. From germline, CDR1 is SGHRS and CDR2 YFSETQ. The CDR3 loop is CASSPQGGSTEAFF. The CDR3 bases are TGCGCCAGCAGTCCTCAGGGAGGCTCAACCGAAGCTTTCTTT.

CDR3 nucleotides: TGTGCCAGCAGCGAGACTAGCGGGAGAGGTGAGCAGTTCTTC. Its translation: CASSETSGRGEQFF. V usage is TRBV7-3 and J usage is TRBJ2-1, with 12 bases fitting TRBD2. Germline values: CDR1 SGHTA, CDR2 FQGTGA. With V trimmed by 5 bases and J by 9 bases, 5 bases remained unmatched. The CDR3 totals 14 residues.

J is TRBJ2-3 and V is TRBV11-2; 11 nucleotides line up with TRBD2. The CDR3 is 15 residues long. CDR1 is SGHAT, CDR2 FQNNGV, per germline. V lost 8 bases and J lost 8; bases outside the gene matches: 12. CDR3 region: CASGGGRTSGFTQYF. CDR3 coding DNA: TGTGCCAGCGGAGGGGGGCGGACTAGCGGGTTTACGCAGTATTTT.

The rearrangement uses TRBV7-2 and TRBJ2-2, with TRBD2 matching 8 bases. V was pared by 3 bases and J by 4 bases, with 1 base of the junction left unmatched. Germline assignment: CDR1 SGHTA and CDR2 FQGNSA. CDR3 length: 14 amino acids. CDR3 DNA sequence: TGTGCCAGCAGCTTCGGGGGGGCCACCGGGGAGCTGTTTTTT. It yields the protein CASSFGGATGELFF.